This T cell receptor beta chain emerged from a study of cytomegalovirus exposure and HLA in healthy donors. Remarks on this clone: Antigen: not known.

PCR used 60 Vbeta primers and 13 Jbeta primers. Measured with immunoSEQ multiplex PCR; TCRdb has only the in-frame clones, and not every one. In the table there are some 180,000 clones, over 75% of which are singletons. There are 16 residues in the CDR3. Germline assignment: CDR1 SGHTA and CDR2 FQGNSA. J lost 2 bases, V lost 3 bases, and 8 bases had no gene match. Regarding the study as a whole: In a later analysis, donors in an Asian-associated ancestry cluster reportedly had fewer N-insertions in productive TCRs than the cohort mean. Differences between HLA loci emerged in a later analysis of TCR association rates, with DRB1 most and HLA-C fewest.

This sequence originates from a girl less than two years old in good health and CMV-seronegative. The chain uses TRBV7-2 and TRBJ2-7; 9 bases map to TRBD2. The specimen sequenced was PBMCs. The CDR3 bases are TGTGCCAGCAGCTTGGGGTGGCCTAGCGGGGCCTACGAGCAGTACTTC. It specifies CASSLGWPSGAYEQYF.